The 21 T cell receptor beta chains listed next were all sequenced from one sample in a study of blood T cell repertoires in COVID-19. Profiled with immunoSEQ multiplex PCR; TCRdb holds only in-frame clones, not every one. Found here are roughly 240,000 clones, approximately 80% of them singletons; the top ten hold approximately 4.5%. The sequencing input was peripheral blood. The receptors come from a woman between 65 and 79 years old with acute or convalescent COVID-19.

V is TRBV18 and J is TRBJ1-5, with D tentatively TRBD1 (5 bases). The length of the CDR3 is 14 residues. Germline V gene data show CDR1 as KGHSH and CDR2 as LQKENI. The ends were cut back, 4 bases at V and 2 bases at J, with 9 bases in the middle. The CDR3 DNA reads as TGTGCCAGCTCACAGGGGCAGGGCAATCAGCCCCAGCATTTT. Its protein product is CASSQGQGNQPQHF.

The chain joins TRBV19 to TRBJ2-7, with TRBD1 matching 10 bases. There are 13 residues in the CDR3. Trimming removed 9 bases from V and 2 bases from J; junction bases left unmatched: 4. Germline V lookup: CDR1 LNHDA, CDR2 SQIVND (reference sequence). The CDR3 loop reads CASTGTGAYEQYF. DNA of the CDR3: TGTGCCAGCACCGGGACAGGGGCCTACGAGCAGTACTTC.

This clone was detected a few times. CDR3 sequence (DNA): TGTGCCAGTAGTATGAGGCAGGGGGCGATGCCCGGGGAGCTGTTTTTT. As protein: CASSMRQGAMPGELFF. The V gene is TRBV19, the J gene TRBJ2-2; 8 bases line up with TRBD1. CDR1 is LNHDA and CDR2 is SQIVND in the germline V gene (reference sequence). V was clipped by 3 bases and J by 6 bases; unmatched bases: 9. This CDR3 is built from 16 residues.

V is TRBV4-3 and J is TRBJ2-2; D not resolved. Germline V lookup: CDR1 LGHNA, CDR2 YSLEER. With 0 bases removed from V and 0 bases from J, the gap between germline ends came to 5 bases. The CDR3 contains 15 residues. CDR3 sequence: CASSQEPANTGELFF. For the CDR3, the DNA is TGCGCCAGCAGCCAAGAACCAGCGAACACCGGGGAGCTGTTTTTT.

Only one count was recorded for this clone. This rearrangement joins TRBV5-4 to TRBJ1-1; TRBD1 agrees at 8 bases. CDR3 length equals 14 residues. Germline assignment: CDR1 SGHNT and CDR2 YYREEE (reference sequence). V dropped 4 bases and J dropped 7; count of bases not matched to a gene: 9. The CDR3: CASSKGQDTHEAFF. CDR3 in DNA: TGTGCCAGCAGCAAGGGACAGGATACACATGAAGCTTTCTTT.

The genes are TRBV3-1 (or the pseudogene TRBV3-2) and TRBJ1-2, with TRBD1 matching over 7 bases. Trimming took 3 bases from V and 0 from J; bases not matched to a gene: 7. Looked up from germline, CDR1 is LGHDT and CDR2 is YNNKEL (reference sequence). CDR3 size: 16 residues. CDR3 in DNA: TGTGCCAGCAGCCATCAACTGACAGGGTCTAACTATGGCTACACCTTC. This sequence encodes CASSHQLTGSNYGYTF.

The gene calls are TRBV5-1 and TRBJ1-2, with 9 bases fitting TRBD1. Germline CDR1 SGHRS, CDR2 YFSETQ. With 0 bases clipped from V and 0 bases from J, the junction kept 3 bases outside the gene matches. The CDR3 extends over 16 amino acids. The CDR3, as DNA: TGCGCCAGCAGCTTGGAACAGGGGGCACCTAACTATGGCTACACCTTC. As protein: CASSLEQGAPNYGYTF.

This chain connects TRBV4-1 to TRBJ1-6; the D is unclear. Germline V gene data show CDR1 as MGHRA and CDR2 as YSYEKL. V shed 4 bases and J shed 1 base, with 11 bases lying between them. This CDR3 spans 16 amino acids. In DNA, the CDR3 is TGCGCCAGCAGCCCCGGGTTAAGGTCCTATAATTCACCCCTCCACTTT. Encoded protein: CASSPGLRSYNSPLHF.

The CDR3 DNA reads TGTGCCAGCAGTGGTGGGGCGGCCTACGAGCAGTACTTC. It specifies CASSGGAAYEQYF. The gene calls are TRBV7-2 and TRBJ2-7, with D possibly being TRBD1 (5 bases). V dropped 6 bases and J dropped 2 bases, with 11 bases sitting between them. The germline CDR1 and CDR2 sequences are SGHTA and FQGNSA. This CDR3 contains 13 residues.

The rearrangement links TRBV19 to TRBJ1-6, with 11 bases identical to TRBD1. CDR3 length equals 19 residues. The germline V gene has CDR1 LNHDA and CDR2 SQIVND (reference sequence). The V segment lost 5 bases and the J segment 6 bases; nucleotides outside the gene matches: 15. The DNA for the CDR3 is TGTGCCAGTAGTCCCGAAGGGACAGGGGGTAGGCTTCGTAATTCACCCCTCCACTTT. It codes for CASSPEGTGGRLRNSPLHF.

This clone has just one count. The J gene is TRBJ1-1, the V gene TRBV5-6; 10 bases agree with TRBD1. The CDR3 length is 14 residues. CDR1 is SGHDT and CDR2 is YYEEEE in the germline V gene. The V gene end was trimmed by 3 bases and the J gene end by 4 bases; junction bases not matched to a gene: 3. The CDR3 spells CASSSTGGGTEAFF. The CDR3 DNA reads as TGTGCCAGCAGCTCGACAGGGGGCGGCACTGAAGCTTTCTTT.

The chain recombines TRBV7-2 with TRBJ1-1; 8 bases are a match to TRBD1. The CDR3 totals 15 residues. Per the germline V gene, CDR1 is SGHTA and CDR2 is FQGNSA. After removal of 4 bases from V and 4 bases from J, the junction contained 8 bases not matched to a gene. The CDR3 DNA is TGTGCCAGCAGCTATCCAGGGGGCACGGGCACTGAAGCTTTCTTT. Translated: CASSYPGGTGTEAFF.

The chain is built from TRBV20-1 and TRBJ1-1; D unresolved. This CDR3 region has 11 residues. The V and J ends lost 5 bases and 5 bases respectively, with 9 bases between them. The germline CDR1 and CDR2 sequences are DFQATT and SNEGSKA (reference sequence). The DNA of the CDR3 is TGCAGTGCTTGGAGAGGGACTGAAGCTTTCTTT. It codes for CSAWRGTEAFF.

The chain carries TRBV7-2 and TRBJ2-1, with D possibly matching TRBD2 (5 bases). The CDR3 has 15 amino acids. Germline loops: CDR1 SGHTA, CDR2 FQGNSA. V was pared by 7 bases and J by 3 bases, with 16 bases between. The CDR3 nucleotides are TGTGCCAGCATTCCTAGCAGCTTTGACTACAATGAGCAGTTCTTC. Its translation is CASIPSSFDYNEQFF.

The V call is TRBV3-1 (or the pseudogene TRBV3-2), the J call TRBJ2-7; no definite D call. The length of the CDR3 is 14 residues. Germline-derived CDR1 and CDR2 are LGHDT and YNNKEL (reference sequence). V was cut by 1 base and J by 4 bases, with 11 bases left in between. CDR3 DNA sequence: TGTGCCAGCAGCCAAGGAACCAGAAATTACGAGCAGTACTTC. As protein: CASSQGTRNYEQYF.

The genes are TRBV5-8 and TRBJ2-7, with D uncertain. The V end was cut by 2 bases, the J end by 0 bases, with 6 bases between. Germline loops: CDR1 SGHTS, CDR2 YDEGEE. The CDR3 is 13 amino acids. The DNA for the CDR3 is TGTGCCAGCAGCTTTGGAGCCTCCTACGAGCAGTACTTC. As protein: CASSFGASYEQYF.

The chain links TRBV19 to TRBJ2-7; 7 nucleotides match TRBD2. The V gene's germline CDR1 is LNHDA and CDR2 SQIVND (reference sequence). The CDR3 totals 14 residues. V was clipped by 3 bases and J by 2 bases; unmatched bases: 4. The CDR3 spells CASSIGGETYEQYF. The CDR3 nucleotides are TGTGCCAGTAGTATTGGGGGGGAGACCTACGAGCAGTACTTC.

V and J are TRBV7-2 and TRBJ1-2; no reliable D call. The germline CDR1 and CDR2 sequences are SGHTA and FQGNSA. The CDR3 consists of 15 residues. The V gene lost 8 bases and the J gene lost 8 bases, with 24 bases spanning the gap. In nucleotides, the CDR3 is TGTGCCAGCTCTATCTCCAGCGGCAATCTAGTGGGCTACACCTTC. Its protein is CASSISSGNLVGYTF.

V gene TRBV5-6 combines with J gene TRBJ2-5, with TRBD1 as a possible D gene (6 bases). The V gene lost 3 bases and the J gene lost 5 bases, with 14 bases spanning the gap. The CDR3 is made up of 14 amino acids. Germline V gives CDR1 SGHDT, CDR2 YYEEEE. This CDR3 reads CASSSIQGEETQYF. The CDR3 DNA reads TGTGCCAGCAGCTCCATACAGGGAGAGGAGACCCAGTACTTC.

The V gene is TRBV7-2, the J gene TRBJ2-7, with TRBD1 matching over 9 bases. Germline CDR1 SGHTA, CDR2 FQGNSA. CDR3 length: 14 residues. V was pared by 6 bases and J by 3 bases, with 6 bases of the junction left unmatched. CDR3 amino acids: CASRGGQGFYEQYF. The DNA for the CDR3 is TGTGCCAGCAGGGGGGGACAGGGATTCTACGAGCAGTACTTC.

As DNA, the CDR3 is TGTGCCAGCAGACTGCAGGGACAGAATTTTCAGCCCCAGCATTTT. Translated, it gives CASRLQGQNFQPQHF. The chain joins TRBV2 to TRBJ1-5; 7 nucleotides line up with TRBD1. This CDR3 spans 15 amino acids. V lost 6 bases, J lost 6 bases, and 11 bases stayed unmatched. Germline values: CDR1 SNHLY, CDR2 FYNNEI.